One sample yielded the 24 T cell receptor beta chains listed below, sequenced in a study of T-cell reconstitution after alpha-beta-depleted transplantation in children. Preparation of the TCRbeta library was carried out with unique molecular identifiers. One entry per CDR3 protein, called by TCRdb with MiXCR from the PCR reads. The sample holds over 200,000 distinct CDR3 sequences; around 9.5% are singletons and the top ten take about 6%. The sequencing used PBMCs from the stem cell graft donor, collected from the stem cell graft. The receptor source for this set is a human donor who donated a stem cell graft to a child with acute lymphoblastic leukemia.

This clonotype was counted ten times or more. The chain links TRBV12-3 or TRBV12-4 to TRBJ1-4; D remains ambiguous. The CDR3 has 12 amino acids. V was cut by 6 bases and J by 7 bases, with 9 bases left in between. The CDR3 DNA reads as TGTGCCAGCAGCCTTGGCAGTGAAAAACTGTTTTTT. Protein product: CASSLGSEKLFF.

This chain joins TRBV4-3 and TRBJ1-1; D gene ambiguous. Germline V gene lookup returns CDR1 LGHNA and CDR2 YSLEER. Between the trimmed V and J ends, which lost 1 base and 9 bases, there was a span of 9 bases. This CDR3 contains 12 residues. In nucleotides, the CDR3 is TGCGCCAGCAGCCAAGGTCCAGGTCAAGCTTTCTTT. It encodes CASSQGPGQAFF.

This clonotype was observed a handful of times. V is TRBV10-3 and J is TRBJ1-2; D gene unclear. Germline V gene sequence: CDR1 ENHRY, CDR2 SYGVKD. CDR3 size: 13 residues. V was shortened by 2 bases and J by 8 bases, with 12 bases between the two germline ends. DNA of the CDR3: TGTGCCATCAGTGAGAATCACGCAGGCGGCTACACCTTC. This translates into CAISENHAGGYTF.

This clonotype appeared many times. The rearrangement joins TRBV6-6 to TRBJ2-6; D is uncertain. The CDR3 extends over 13 amino acids. Germline V lookup: CDR1 MNHNY, CDR2 SVGAGI (reference sequence). The V and J ends lost 7 bases and 10 bases respectively, with 14 bases between them. The CDR3 region is CASTTYSNNVLTF. CDR3 nucleotide sequence: TGTGCCAGCACCACCTACAGTAATAACGTCCTGACTTTC.

This clonotype was counted ten times or more. V and J are TRBV5-1 and TRBJ2-4; D is tentatively TRBD1 or TRBD2 (5 bases each). Germline V CDR1 and CDR2: SGHRS, YFSETQ. The CDR3 has 15 residues. The V gene lost 4 bases and the J gene lost 1 base, with 12 bases spanning the gap. CDR3 amino acids: CASSRDGPAKNIQYF. CDR3 nucleotide sequence: TGCGCCAGCAGCCGGGACGGTCCTGCCAAAAACATTCAGTACTTC.

The V call is TRBV15, the J call TRBJ2-2, with D tentatively TRBD2 (6 bases). Germline CDR1 reads LNHNV; CDR2 reads YYDKDF (reference sequence). V lost 1 base to trimming and J lost 2 bases, with 8 bases between them. The CDR3 has 15 residues. CDR3 sequence (DNA): TGTGCCACCAGCAGAGGGGGGGTAAACACCGGGGAGCTGTTTTTT. It yields the protein CATSRGGVNTGELFF.

The table lists this clonotype with a few counts. V usage is TRBV7-2 and J usage is TRBJ1-1; no definite D call. The CDR3 contains 15 residues. Trimming pared 5 bases from V and 0 bases from J, leaving 13 bases between. The germline gives CDR1 SGHTA, CDR2 FQGNSA. CDR3 residues: CASSLKRQLNTEAFF. The CDR3 coding sequence is TGTGCCAGCAGCCTAAAGCGGCAGCTGAACACTGAAGCTTTCTTT.

This clonotype was detected many times. The CDR3 DNA sequence: TGCAGCGTTGGCATTTCGGGCAGGGGGTCATGGGGTGAGCAGTTCTTC. The encoded protein is CSVGISGRGSWGEQFF. The chain is built from TRBV29-1 and TRBJ2-1; 7 bases agree with TRBD1. CDR1 is SQVTM and CDR2 is ANQGSEA in the germline V gene. Trimming cost V 4 bases and J 9 bases; bases outside gene matches: 18. This CDR3 spans 16 amino acids.

This clonotype was picked up many times. The CDR3 protein is CASSYSTQGETQYF. In DNA, the CDR3 is TGTGCCAGCAGTTACTCGACTCAGGGAGAGACCCAGTACTTC. The genes are TRBV6-2 or TRBV6-3 and TRBJ2-5, with TRBD1 as a possible D gene (5 bases). The CDR3 runs to 14 residues. The germline gives CDR1 MNHEY, CDR2 SVGEGT. The ends were cut back, 0 bases at V and 4 bases at J, with 9 bases in the middle.

This clonotype was recorded a few times. J is TRBJ2-7 and V is TRBV3-1; no reliable D call. V was trimmed by 1 base and J by 0 bases, leaving 13 bases between them. Germline V gives CDR1 LGHDT, CDR2 YNNKEL (reference sequence). The CDR3 covers 16 residues. CDR3 protein: CASSQGWRFPSYEQYF. In nucleotides, the CDR3 is TGTGCCAGCAGCCAAGGCTGGCGGTTCCCCTCCTACGAGCAGTACTTC.

The V call is TRBV7-7, the J call TRBJ2-5; possibly TRBD1 for D (6 bases). The germline V and J ends were trimmed by 5 bases and 5 bases, with 18 bases remaining between them. Germline V gene data show CDR1 as SSHAT and CDR2 as FNYEAQ (reference sequence). CDR3 length: 15 amino acids. CDR3 DNA: TGTGCCAGCAGCCTACTGACAGGCCCAATGGAGACCCAGTACTTC. It specifies CASSLLTGPMETQYF.

In its sample, this clonotype was seen many times. The J gene is TRBJ2-2, the V gene TRBV10-3, with no clear D. Germline V gene data show CDR1 as ENHRY and CDR2 as SYGVKD. This CDR3 region has 13 residues. Deletions cut 3 bases from V and 5 bases from J, with 7 bases between. CDR3 residues: CAISDGRTGELFF. CDR3 DNA: TGTGCCATCAGTGACGGGCGGACCGGGGAGCTGTTTTTT.

This clonotype was seen many times. CDR3 coding DNA: TGTGCCAGCAACTCCCGGAGTGGGAACACTGAAGCTTTCTTT. Protein product: CASNSRSGNTEAFF. This chain connects TRBV27 to TRBJ1-1; D is undetermined. Trimming took off 7 bases at V and 1 base at J, with 13 bases between the two ends. The CDR3 totals 14 residues. The germline gives CDR1 MNHEY, CDR2 SMNVEV (reference sequence).

This clonotype came up many times. A junction boundary mismatches the germline segment, possibly from a read error. The chain combines TRBV7-9 with TRBJ1-4, with TRBD1 matching 8 bases. This CDR3 contains 12 residues. CDR1 SEHNR and CDR2 FQNEAQ come from the germline V gene (reference sequence). The CDR3 coding sequence is TGTGCCAAGGACAGGGTTGTAAGACTGGCCAATTTT. Translating gives CAKDRVVRLANF.

At least ten counts were recorded for this clonotype. The chain combines TRBV7-2 with TRBJ1-2; 8 bases map to TRBD1. The J segment lost 7 bases and the V segment lost 3 bases, leaving 7 bases of the junction unmatched. This CDR3 has 14 amino acids. Looked up from germline, CDR1 is SGHTA and CDR2 is FQGNSA. CDR3 DNA: TGTGCCAGCAGCTTCCTTACAGGGGGTAGTGGCTACACCTTC. It is translated as CASSFLTGGSGYTF.

This clonotype was counted only a few times. This chain joins TRBV7-8 and TRBJ1-1; unclear D gene. The ends were cut back, 3 bases at V and 2 bases at J, with 7 bases in the middle. Germline V gives CDR1 SGHVS, CDR2 FQNEAQ. The CDR3 totals 13 residues. The CDR3 DNA is TGTGCCAGCAGCTTGCGACATAACACTGAAGCTTTCTTT. Translating gives CASSLRHNTEAFF.

The table lists this clonotype with many counts. The chain recombines TRBV10-3 with TRBJ2-3; D possibly uses TRBD1 or TRBD2 (5 bases each). The CDR3 spans 13 residues. Germline CDR1 reads ENHRY; CDR2 reads SYGVKD. V dropped 7 bases and J dropped 2 bases, with 10 bases sitting between them. DNA of the CDR3: TGTGCCATCATGGGGGAAAACACAGATACGCAGTATTTT. Protein sequence: CAIMGENTDTQYF.

This clonotype was seen a handful of times. This rearrangement joins TRBV12-3 or TRBV12-4 to TRBJ1-1; a possible D gene is TRBD1 (5 bases). The CDR3 totals 13 residues. The V gene lost 7 bases and the J gene lost 3 bases, with 12 bases spanning the gap. The CDR3 loop reads CASTKAGDTEAFF. DNA of the CDR3: TGTGCCAGCACAAAGGCGGGGGACACTGAAGCTTTCTTT.

A few counts support this clonotype. The chain carries TRBV25-1 and TRBJ2-5, with D tentatively TRBD1 or TRBD2 (5 bases each). Germline V gene lookup returns CDR1 MGHDK and CDR2 SYGVNS. The V gene lost 0 bases and the J gene lost 0 bases, with 11 bases spanning the gap. CDR3 length equals 16 residues. CDR3 in amino acids: CASSEYGAQYQETQYF. In nucleotides, the CDR3 is TGTGCCAGCAGTGAATACGGGGCCCAGTACCAAGAGACCCAGTACTTC.

The genes are TRBV20-1 and TRBJ1-2; TRBD1 aligns across 9 bases. This CDR3 spans 16 amino acids. Germline V lookup: CDR1 DFQATT, CDR2 SNEGSKA (reference sequence). Trimming at V came to 6 bases and at J to 0 bases, leaving 11 bases not matched to a gene. The CDR3 DNA is TGCAGTGCCACCTCTTCAAGACAGGGGGCTAACTATGGCTACACCTTC. Amino acids: CSATSSRQGANYGYTF.

Many counts were recorded for this clonotype. The V call is TRBV16, the J call TRBJ2-2; 8 positions match TRBD1. Germline trimming cut 4 bases from V and 0 bases from J; bases unmatched to any gene: 1. Germline V gene sequence: CDR1 KGHSY, CDR2 FQNENV. This CDR3 has 15 amino acids. The CDR3 reads CASSPQGANTGELFF. The CDR3 DNA sequence: TGTGCCAGCAGCCCACAGGGGGCGAACACCGGGGAGCTGTTTTTT. Full variable domain (rest looked up from reference TRBV16 and TRBJ2-2): GEEVAQTPKHLVRGEGQKAKLYCAPIKGHSYVFWYQQVLKNEFKFLISFQNENVFDETGMPKERFSAKCLPNSPCSLEIQATKLEDSAVYFCASSPQGANTGELFFGEGSRLTVL.

This clonotype was observed many times. The chain is built from TRBV6-1 and TRBJ2-2; D gene unclear. Germline V gene data show CDR1 as MNHNS and CDR2 as SASEGT. The CDR3 contains 15 residues. Trimming stripped 0 bases from V and 1 base from J, with 6 bases between. DNA of the CDR3: TGTGCCAGCAGTGAAGCGTACAGGAACACCGGGGAGCTGTTTTTT. As protein: CASSEAYRNTGELFF.

The sample holds many counts of this clonotype. The chain combines TRBV12-3 or TRBV12-4 with TRBJ1-6; tentative D call: TRBD1 (5 bases). This CDR3 has 14 residues. V was clipped by 8 bases and J by 7 bases, with 15 bases between them. CDR3 sequence reads: CASEYGGGNSPLHF. The CDR3 DNA reads TGTGCCAGCGAATACGGGGGGGGAAATTCACCCCTCCACTTT.

This clonotype was observed a handful of times. The rearrangement uses TRBV11-2 and TRBJ1-1, with D maybe TRBD1 (5 bases). Per the germline V gene, CDR1 is SGHAT and CDR2 is FQNNGV. V lost 4 bases and J lost 4, with 13 bases in between. This CDR3 contains 14 residues. CDR3 loop: CASSYQPGGTEAFF. CDR3 coding DNA: TGTGCCAGCAGCTACCAACCCGGGGGCACTGAAGCTTTCTTT.